This is a list of T cell receptor beta chains from one sample in a study of blood T cell repertoires in COVID-19. Data came from immunoSEQ multiplex PCR; TCRdb stores just in-frame clones and leaves some out. The sample carries 100,000 or so clones, 75% to 90% recorded once. Sequencing used peripheral blood. The receptor set was obtained from a human donor in a cohort sampled during active COVID-19. CDR3s include the opening cysteine and the closing phenylalanine or tryptophan. For some rows the clone size is stated as once, few or many, or as a class when expanded; others skip it.

CDR3aa: CASSLPDEDGYTF
abundance: once
j_gene: TRBJ1-2
v_gene: TRBV5-4

CDR3aa: CASSLVGGTNAPLHF
abundance: -
j_gene: TRBJ1-6
v_gene: TRBV7-2

CDR3aa: CASSLAGRNTEAFF
abundance: -
j_gene: TRBJ1-1
v_gene: TRBV5-5

CDR3aa: CASSLTSVTDTQYF
abundance: -
j_gene: TRBJ2-3
v_gene: TRBV7-3

CDR3aa: CASSNNLDRVTGELFF
abundance: -
j_gene: TRBJ2-2
v_gene: TRBV14

CDR3aa: CASSLGGTGFDGELFF
abundance: -
j_gene: TRBJ2-2
v_gene: TRBV7-2

CDR3aa: CASSQARDFWGGTTDTQYF
abundance: -
j_gene: TRBJ2-3
v_gene: TRBV4-1

CDR3aa: CAGGPSYNSPLHF
abundance: few
j_gene: TRBJ1-6
v_gene: TRBV7-9

CDR3aa: CASSPRLATRGETQYF
abundance: -
j_gene: TRBJ2-5
v_gene: TRBV3-1/TRBV3-2

CDR3aa: CASSLPGVQGYNEQFF
abundance: -
j_gene: TRBJ2-1
v_gene: TRBV3-1/TRBV3-2

CDR3aa: CASSFGQEYGYTF
abundance: -
j_gene: TRBJ1-2
v_gene: TRBV7-2

CDR3aa: CASSQTITSGVTYNEQFF
abundance: -
j_gene: TRBJ2-1
v_gene: TRBV4-1

CDR3aa: CASSPWTGGNYGYTF
abundance: -
j_gene: TRBJ1-2
v_gene: TRBV6-2/TRBV6-3